This T cell receptor beta chain derives from a study of cytomegalovirus exposure and HLA in healthy donors. In its sample, this clone was seen a few times. Trimming took 0 bases from V and 8 from J, leaving 14 bases between them. This CDR3 comprises 15 residues. The germline V gene has CDR1 SGHNT and CDR2 YENEEA. PCR amplification relied on 60 Vbeta primers (plus 13 Jbeta primers). Sequencing was performed with immunoSEQ multiplex PCR; in TCRdb, only in-frame clones are kept and a portion is missing. The data hold around 45,000 clones, with about half observed a single time. Material: PBMCs. V usage is TRBV11-3 and J usage is TRBJ2-1; D is possibly TRBD1 (7 bases). This sequence originates from a man aged 60 to 75 in good health and CMV-seronegative. CDR3 amino acids: CASSLEDREADEQFF. The CDR3 DNA reads as TGTGCCAGCAGCTTAGAAGACAGGGAGGCGGATGAGCAGTTCTTC. Using reference TRBV11-3 and TRBJ2-1 for the parts outside the CDR3, the full variable domain is EAGVVQSPRYKIIEKKQPVAFWCNPISGHNTLYWYLQNLGQGPELLIRYENEEAVDDSQLPKDRFSAERLKGVDSTLKIQPAELGDSAVYLCASSLEDREADEQFFGPGTRLTVL.